This T cell receptor (beta chain) originates from a study of blood T cell repertoires in COVID-19. CDR3 length: 14 residues. From germline, CDR1 is MDHEN and CDR2 SYDVKM. Trimming removed 4 bases from V and 6 bases from J, with 14 bases in between. The table came from immunoSEQ multiplex PCR; TCRdb's copy has only in-frame clones and leaves some out. The repertoire holds fewer than 300,000 clones, with approximately 77% as singletons. V usage is TRBV28 and J usage is TRBJ2-3, with a weak D call TRBD2 (6 bases). Sequencing was carried out using peripheral blood. The clonotype comes from a woman between 18 and 29 years old with acute or convalescent COVID-19. CDR3 bases: TGTGCCAGCAGTTCCAGCCCTAGCGCGGATACGCAGTATTTT. Translation: CASSSSPSADTQYF.